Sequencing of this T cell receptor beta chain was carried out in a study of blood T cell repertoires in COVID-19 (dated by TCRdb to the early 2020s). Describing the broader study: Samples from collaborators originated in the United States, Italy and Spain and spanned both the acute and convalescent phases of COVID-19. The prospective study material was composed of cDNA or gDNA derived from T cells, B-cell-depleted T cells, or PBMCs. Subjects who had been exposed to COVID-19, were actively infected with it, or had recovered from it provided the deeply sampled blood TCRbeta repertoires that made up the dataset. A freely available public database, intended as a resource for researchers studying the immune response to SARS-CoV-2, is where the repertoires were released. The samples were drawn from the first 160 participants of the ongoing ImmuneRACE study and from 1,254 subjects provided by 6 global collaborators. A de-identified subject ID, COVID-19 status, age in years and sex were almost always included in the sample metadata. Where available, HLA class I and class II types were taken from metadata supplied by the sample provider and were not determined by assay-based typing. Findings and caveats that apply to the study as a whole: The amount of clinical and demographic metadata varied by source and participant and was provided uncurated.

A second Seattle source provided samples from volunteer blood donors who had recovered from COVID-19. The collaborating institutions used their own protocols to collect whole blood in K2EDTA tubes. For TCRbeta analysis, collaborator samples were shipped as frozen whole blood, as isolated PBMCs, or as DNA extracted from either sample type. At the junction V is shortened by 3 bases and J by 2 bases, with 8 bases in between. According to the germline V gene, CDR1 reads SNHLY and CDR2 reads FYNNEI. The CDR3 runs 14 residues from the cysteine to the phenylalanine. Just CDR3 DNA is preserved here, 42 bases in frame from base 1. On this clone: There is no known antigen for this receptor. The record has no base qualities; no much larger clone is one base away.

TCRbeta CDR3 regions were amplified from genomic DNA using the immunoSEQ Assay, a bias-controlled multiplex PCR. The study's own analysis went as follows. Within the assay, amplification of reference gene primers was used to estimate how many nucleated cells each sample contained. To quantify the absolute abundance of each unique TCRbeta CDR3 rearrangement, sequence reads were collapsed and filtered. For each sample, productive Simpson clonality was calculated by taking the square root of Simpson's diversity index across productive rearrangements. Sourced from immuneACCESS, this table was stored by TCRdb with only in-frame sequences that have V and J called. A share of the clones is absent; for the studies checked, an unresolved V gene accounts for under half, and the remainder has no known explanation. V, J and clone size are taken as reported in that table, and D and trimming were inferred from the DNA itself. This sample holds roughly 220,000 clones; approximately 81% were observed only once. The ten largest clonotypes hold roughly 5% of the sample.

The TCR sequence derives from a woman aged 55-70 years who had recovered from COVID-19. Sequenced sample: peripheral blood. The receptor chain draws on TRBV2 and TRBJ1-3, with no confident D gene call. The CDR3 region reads CASSEPGTGNTIYF. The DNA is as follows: TGTGCCAGCAGTGAGCCGGGGACTGGAAACACCATATATTTT.